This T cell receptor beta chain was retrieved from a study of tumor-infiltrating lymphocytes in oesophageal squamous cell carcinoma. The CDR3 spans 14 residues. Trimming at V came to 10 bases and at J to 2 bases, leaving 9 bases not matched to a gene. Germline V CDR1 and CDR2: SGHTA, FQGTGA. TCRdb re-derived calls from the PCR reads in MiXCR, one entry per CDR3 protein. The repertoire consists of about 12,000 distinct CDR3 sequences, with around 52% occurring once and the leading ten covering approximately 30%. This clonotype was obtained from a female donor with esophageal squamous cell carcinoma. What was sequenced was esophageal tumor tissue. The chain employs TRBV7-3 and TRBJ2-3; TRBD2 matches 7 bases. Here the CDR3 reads CAKERGLPTDTQYF. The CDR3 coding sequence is TGTGCCAAAGAGCGGGGCCTACCCACAGATACGCAGTATTTT.